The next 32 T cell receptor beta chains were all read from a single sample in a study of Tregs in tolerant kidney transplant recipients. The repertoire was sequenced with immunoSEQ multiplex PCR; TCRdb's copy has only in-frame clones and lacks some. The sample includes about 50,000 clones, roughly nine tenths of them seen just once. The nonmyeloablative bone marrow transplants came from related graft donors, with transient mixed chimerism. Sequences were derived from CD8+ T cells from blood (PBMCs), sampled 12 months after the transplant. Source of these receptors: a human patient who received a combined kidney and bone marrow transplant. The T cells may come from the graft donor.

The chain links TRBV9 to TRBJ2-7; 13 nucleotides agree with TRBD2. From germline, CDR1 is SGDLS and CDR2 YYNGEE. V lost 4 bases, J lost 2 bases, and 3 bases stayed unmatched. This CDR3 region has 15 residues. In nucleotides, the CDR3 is TGTGCCAGCAGCCCAACTAGCGGGGGGGCCTACGAGCAGTACTTC. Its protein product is CASSPTSGGAYEQYF.

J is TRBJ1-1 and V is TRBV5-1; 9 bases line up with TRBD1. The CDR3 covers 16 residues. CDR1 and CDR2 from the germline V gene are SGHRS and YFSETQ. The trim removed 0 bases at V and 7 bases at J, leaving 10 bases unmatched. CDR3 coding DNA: TGCGCCAGCAGCTTGGGCGGAGACAGGGGGTATTGTGAAGCTTTCTTT. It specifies CASSLGGDRGYCEAFF.

CDR3 loop: CASRTGKVGGYTEAFF. The CDR3 DNA follows: TGTGCCAGCAGGACAGGGAAAGTGGGGGGATACACTGAAGCTTTCTTT. The chain carries TRBV28 and TRBJ1-1; 7 bases fit TRBD1. The CDR3 covers 16 residues. V lost 6 bases and J lost 3; bases outside the gene matches: 13. Germline V lookup: CDR1 MDHEN, CDR2 SYDVKM. Based on the CDR3 plus reference TRBV28 and TRBJ1-1, the full variable domain is DVKVTQSSRYLVKRTGEKVFLECVQDMDHENMFWYRQDPGLGLRLIYFSYDVKMKEKGDIPEGYSVSREKKERFSLILESASTNQTSMYLCASRTGKVGGYTEAFFGQGTRLTVV.

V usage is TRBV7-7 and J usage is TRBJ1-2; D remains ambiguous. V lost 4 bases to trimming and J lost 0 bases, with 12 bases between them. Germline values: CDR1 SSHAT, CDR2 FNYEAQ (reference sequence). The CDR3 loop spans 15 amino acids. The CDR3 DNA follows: TGTGCCAGCAGCTCGGAAGGGAGGCCTAACTATGGCTACACCTTC. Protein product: CASSSEGRPNYGYTF. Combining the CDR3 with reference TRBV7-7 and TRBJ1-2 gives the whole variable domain GAGVSQSPRYKVTKRGQDVTLRCDPISSHATLYWYQQALGQGPEFLTYFNYEAQPDKSGLPSDRFSAERPEGSISTLTIQRTEQRDSAMYRCASSSEGRPNYGYTFGSGTRLTVV.

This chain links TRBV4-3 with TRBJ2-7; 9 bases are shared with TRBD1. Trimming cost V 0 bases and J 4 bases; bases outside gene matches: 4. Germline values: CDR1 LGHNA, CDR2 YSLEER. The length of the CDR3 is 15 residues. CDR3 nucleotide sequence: TGCGCCAGCAGCCAAGAGGACAGGGGAGTGTACGAGCAGTACTTC. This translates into CASSQEDRGVYEQYF.

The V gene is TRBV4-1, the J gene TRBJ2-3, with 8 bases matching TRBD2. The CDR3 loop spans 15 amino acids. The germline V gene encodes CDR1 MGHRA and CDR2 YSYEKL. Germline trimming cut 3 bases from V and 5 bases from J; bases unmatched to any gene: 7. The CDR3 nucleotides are TGCGCCAGCAGCCATCATAGCGGGGTAAAAGATACGCAGTATTTT. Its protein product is CASSHHSGVKDTQYF.

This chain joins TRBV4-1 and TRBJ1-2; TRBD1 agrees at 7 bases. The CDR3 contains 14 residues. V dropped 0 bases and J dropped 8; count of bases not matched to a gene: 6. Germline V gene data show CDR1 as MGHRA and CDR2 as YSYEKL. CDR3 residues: CASSQDSTGSGYTF. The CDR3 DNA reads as TGCGCCAGCAGCCAAGACTCGACAGGGAGCGGCTACACCTTC.

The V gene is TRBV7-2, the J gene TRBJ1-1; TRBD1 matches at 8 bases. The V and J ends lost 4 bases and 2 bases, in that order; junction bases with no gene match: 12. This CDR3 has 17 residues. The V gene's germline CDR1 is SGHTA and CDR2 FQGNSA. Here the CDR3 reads CASSSPALTGVNTEAFF. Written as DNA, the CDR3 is TGTGCCAGCAGCTCCCCCGCGTTGACAGGGGTTAACACTGAAGCTTTCTTT.

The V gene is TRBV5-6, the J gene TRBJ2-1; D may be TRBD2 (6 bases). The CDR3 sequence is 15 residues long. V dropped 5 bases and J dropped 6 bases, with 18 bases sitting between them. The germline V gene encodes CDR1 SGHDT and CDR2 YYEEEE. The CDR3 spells CASSSGTFAPNEQFF. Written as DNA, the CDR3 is TGTGCCAGCAGTTCCGGGACTTTCGCCCCCAATGAGCAGTTCTTC.

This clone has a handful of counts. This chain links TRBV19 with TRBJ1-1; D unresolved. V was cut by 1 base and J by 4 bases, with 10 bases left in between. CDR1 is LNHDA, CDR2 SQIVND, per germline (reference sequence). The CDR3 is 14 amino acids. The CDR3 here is CASSIGTDFTEAFF. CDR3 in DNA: TGTGCCAGTAGTATAGGAACAGATTTCACTGAAGCTTTCTTT. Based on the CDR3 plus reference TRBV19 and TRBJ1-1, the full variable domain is DGGITQSPKYLFRKEGQNVTLSCEQNLNHDAMYWYRQDPGQGLRLIYYSQIVNDFQKGDIAEGYSVSREKKESFPLTVTSAQKNPTAFYLCASSIGTDFTEAFFGQGTRLTVV.

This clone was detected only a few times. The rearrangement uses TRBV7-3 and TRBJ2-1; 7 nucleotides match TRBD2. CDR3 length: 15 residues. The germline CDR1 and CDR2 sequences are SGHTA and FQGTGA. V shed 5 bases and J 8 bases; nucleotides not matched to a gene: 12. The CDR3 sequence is CASSPLAGLGDEQFF. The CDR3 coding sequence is TGTGCCAGCAGCCCCTTAGCGGGTTTGGGCGATGAGCAGTTCTTC.

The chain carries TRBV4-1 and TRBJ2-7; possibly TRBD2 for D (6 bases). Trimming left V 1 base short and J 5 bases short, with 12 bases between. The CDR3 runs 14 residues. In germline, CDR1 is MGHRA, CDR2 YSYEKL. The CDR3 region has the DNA TGCGCCAGCAGCCAAGTGGGAGGTTATCACGAGCAGTACTTC. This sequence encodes CASSQVGGYHEQYF.

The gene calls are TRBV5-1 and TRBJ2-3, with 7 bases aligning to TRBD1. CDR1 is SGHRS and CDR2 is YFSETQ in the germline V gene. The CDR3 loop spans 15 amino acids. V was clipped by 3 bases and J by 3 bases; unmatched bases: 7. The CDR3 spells CASSSTQGETDTQYF. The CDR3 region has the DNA TGCGCCAGCAGCTCAACTCAGGGGGAGACAGATACGCAGTATTTT.

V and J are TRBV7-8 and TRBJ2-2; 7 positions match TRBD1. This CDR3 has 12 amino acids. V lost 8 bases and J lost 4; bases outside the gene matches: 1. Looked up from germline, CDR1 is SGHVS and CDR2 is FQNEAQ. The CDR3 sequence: CASAGGTGELFF. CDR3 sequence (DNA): TGTGCCAGCGCAGGGGGCACCGGGGAGCTGTTTTTT.

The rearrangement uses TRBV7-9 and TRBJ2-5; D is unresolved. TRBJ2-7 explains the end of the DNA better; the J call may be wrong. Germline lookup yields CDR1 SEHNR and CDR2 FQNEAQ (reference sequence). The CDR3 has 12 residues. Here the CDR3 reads CASSSPRNEQYF. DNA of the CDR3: TGTGCCAGCAGTTCTCCACGTAACGAGCAGTACTTC.

The CDR3 DNA reads as TGTGCCAGCAGTGATTCCACAGGGGATAATCAGCCCCAGCATTTT. This sequence encodes CASSDSTGDNQPQHF. The rearrangement uses TRBV2 and TRBJ1-5; 7 bases agree with TRBD1. Trimming at V came to 3 bases and at J to 4 bases, leaving 6 bases not matched to a gene. This CDR3 contains 15 residues. Per germline, CDR1 SNHLY and CDR2 FYNNEI. Based on the CDR3 plus reference TRBV2 and TRBJ1-5, the full variable domain is EPEVTQTPSHQVTQMGQEVILRCVPISNHLYFYWYRQILGQKVEFLVSFYNNEISEKSEIFDDQFSVERPDGSNFTLKIRSTKLEDSAMYFCASSDSTGDNQPQHFGDGTRLSIL.

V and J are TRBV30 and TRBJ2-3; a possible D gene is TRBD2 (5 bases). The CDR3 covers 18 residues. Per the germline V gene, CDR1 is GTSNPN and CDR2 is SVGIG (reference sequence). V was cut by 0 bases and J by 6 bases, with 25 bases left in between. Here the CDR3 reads CAWSVTSATKAPPDTQYF. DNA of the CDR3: TGTGCCTGGAGTGTAACTAGTGCTACCAAAGCCCCTCCGGATACGCAGTATTTT.

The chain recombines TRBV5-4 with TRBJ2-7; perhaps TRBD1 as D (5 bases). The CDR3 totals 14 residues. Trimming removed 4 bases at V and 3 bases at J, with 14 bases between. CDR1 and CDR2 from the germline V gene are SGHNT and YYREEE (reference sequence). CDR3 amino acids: CASSVDTNLYEQYF. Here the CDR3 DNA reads TGTGCCAGCAGCGTGGACACCAACCTCTACGAGCAGTACTTC.

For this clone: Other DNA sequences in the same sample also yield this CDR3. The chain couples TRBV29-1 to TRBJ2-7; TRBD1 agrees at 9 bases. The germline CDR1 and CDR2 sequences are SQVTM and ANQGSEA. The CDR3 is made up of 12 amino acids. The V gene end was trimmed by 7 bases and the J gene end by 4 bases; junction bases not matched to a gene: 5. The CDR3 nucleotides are TGCAGCGCTGGGACAGGGACGTACGAGCAGTACTTC. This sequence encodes CSAGTGTYEQYF.

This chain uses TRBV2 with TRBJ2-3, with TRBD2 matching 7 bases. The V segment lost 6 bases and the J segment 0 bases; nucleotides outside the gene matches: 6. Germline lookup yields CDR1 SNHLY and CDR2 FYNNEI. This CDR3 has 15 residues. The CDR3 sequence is CASRPGLVSTDTQYF. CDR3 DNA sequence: TGTGCCAGCAGACCCGGACTAGTAAGCACAGATACGCAGTATTTT.

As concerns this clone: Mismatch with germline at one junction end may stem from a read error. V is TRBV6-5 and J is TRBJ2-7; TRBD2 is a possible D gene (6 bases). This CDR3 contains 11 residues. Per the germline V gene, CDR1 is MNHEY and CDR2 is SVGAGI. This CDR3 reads CASSYGGLNTF. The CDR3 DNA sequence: TGTGCCAGCAGTTATGGAGGGCTCAACACTTTC.

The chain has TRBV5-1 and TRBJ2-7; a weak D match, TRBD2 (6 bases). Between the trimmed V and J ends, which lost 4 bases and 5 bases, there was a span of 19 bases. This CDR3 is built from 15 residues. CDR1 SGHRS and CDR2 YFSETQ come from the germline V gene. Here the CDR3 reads CASSVIFGRTDEQYF. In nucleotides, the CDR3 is TGCGCCAGCAGCGTGATCTTCGGGAGAACGGACGAGCAGTACTTC. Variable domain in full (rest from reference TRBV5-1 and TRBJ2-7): KAGVTQTPRYLIKTRGQQVTLSCSPISGHRSVSWYQQTPGQGLQFLFEYFSETQRNKGNFPGRFSGRQFSNSRSEMNVSTLELGDSALYLCASSVIFGRTDEQYFGPGTRLTVT.

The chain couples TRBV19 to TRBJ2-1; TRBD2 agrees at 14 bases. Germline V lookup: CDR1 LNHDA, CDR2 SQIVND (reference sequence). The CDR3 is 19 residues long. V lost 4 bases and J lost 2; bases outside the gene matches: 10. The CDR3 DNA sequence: TGTGCCAGTAGTAACCCGGGACTAGCGGGAGTTAGGGCCTACAATGAGCAGTTCTTC. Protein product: CASSNPGLAGVRAYNEQFF.

CDR3 in DNA: TGTGCCAGCGGTGGGCTCGTCAGCACAGATACGCAGTATTTT. It encodes CASGGLVSTDTQYF. The chain combines TRBV27 with TRBJ2-3; D remains unclear. The V and J ends lost 8 bases and 0 bases respectively, with 12 bases between them. This CDR3 has 14 amino acids. Germline V CDR1 and CDR2: MNHEY, SMNVEV (reference sequence).

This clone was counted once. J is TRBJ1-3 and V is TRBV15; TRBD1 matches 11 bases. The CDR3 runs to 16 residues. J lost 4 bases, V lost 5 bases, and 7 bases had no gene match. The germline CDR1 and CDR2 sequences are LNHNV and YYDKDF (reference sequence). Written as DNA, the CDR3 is TGTGCCACCAGCCCCCGGACAGGGGGCCAAGGAAACACCATATATTTT. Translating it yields CATSPRTGGQGNTIYF.

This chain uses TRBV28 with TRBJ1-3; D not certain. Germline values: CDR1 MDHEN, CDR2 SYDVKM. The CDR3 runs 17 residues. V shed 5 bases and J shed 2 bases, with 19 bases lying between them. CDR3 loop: CASSPPPERGAGNTIYF. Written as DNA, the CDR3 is TGTGCCAGCAGTCCCCCCCCAGAGAGAGGAGCTGGAAACACCATATATTTT.

CDR3 DNA: TGTGCCAGCAGCGTAGGAGGATCAGATACGCAGTATTTT. Its protein is CASSVGGSDTQYF. The chain links TRBV9 to TRBJ2-3; D not certain. V was clipped by 0 bases and J by 4 bases, with 6 bases between them. The CDR3 length is 13 residues. From germline, CDR1 is SGDLS and CDR2 YYNGEE.

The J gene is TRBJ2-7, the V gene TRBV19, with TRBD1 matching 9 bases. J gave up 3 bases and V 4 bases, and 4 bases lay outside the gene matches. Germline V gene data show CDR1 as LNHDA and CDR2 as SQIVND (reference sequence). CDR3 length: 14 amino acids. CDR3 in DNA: TGTGCCAGTAGTACCGGGACAGGGAACTACGAGCAGTACTTC. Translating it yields CASSTGTGNYEQYF.

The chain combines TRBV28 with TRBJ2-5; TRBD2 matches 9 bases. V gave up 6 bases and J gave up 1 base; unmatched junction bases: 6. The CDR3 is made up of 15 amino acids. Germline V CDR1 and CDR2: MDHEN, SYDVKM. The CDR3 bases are TGTGCCAGCAGGTTCTATAGCGGGGGCCAAGAGACCCAGTACTTC. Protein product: CASRFYSGGQETQYF.

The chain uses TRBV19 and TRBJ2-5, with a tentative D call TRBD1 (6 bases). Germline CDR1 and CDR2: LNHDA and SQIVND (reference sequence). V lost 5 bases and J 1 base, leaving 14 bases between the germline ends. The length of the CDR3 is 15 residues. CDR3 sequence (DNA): TGTGCCAGTAGTCAAAGACAGGCCCTCCAAGAGACCCAGTACTTC. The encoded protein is CASSQRQALQETQYF.

In DNA form, the CDR3 reads TGCGCCAGCAGCTTGGCACAGGGGGTAAACATTCAGTACTTC. Protein: CASSLAQGVNIQYF. This chain links TRBV5-1 with TRBJ2-4; 8 bases map to TRBD1. The V gene's germline CDR1 is SGHRS and CDR2 YFSETQ. CDR3 size: 14 residues. The J segment lost 6 bases and the V segment lost 0 bases, leaving 2 bases of the junction unmatched.

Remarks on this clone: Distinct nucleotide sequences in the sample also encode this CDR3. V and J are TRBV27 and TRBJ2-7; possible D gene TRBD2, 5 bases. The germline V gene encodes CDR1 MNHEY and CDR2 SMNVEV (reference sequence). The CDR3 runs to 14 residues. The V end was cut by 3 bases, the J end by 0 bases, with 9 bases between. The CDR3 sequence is CASSFSESSYEQYF. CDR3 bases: TGTGCCAGCAGTTTTAGCGAGAGCTCCTACGAGCAGTACTTC.